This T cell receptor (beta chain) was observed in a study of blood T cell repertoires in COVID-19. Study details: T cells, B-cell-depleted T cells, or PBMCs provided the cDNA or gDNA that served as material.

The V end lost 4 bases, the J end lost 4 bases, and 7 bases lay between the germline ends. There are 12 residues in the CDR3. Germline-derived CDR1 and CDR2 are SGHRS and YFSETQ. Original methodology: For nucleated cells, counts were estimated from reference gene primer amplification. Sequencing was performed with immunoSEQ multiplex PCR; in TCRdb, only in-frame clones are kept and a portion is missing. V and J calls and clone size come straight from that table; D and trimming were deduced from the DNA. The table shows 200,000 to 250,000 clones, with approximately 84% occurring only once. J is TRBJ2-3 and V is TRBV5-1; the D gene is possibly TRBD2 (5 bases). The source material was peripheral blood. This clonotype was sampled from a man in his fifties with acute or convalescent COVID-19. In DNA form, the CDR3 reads TGCGCCAGCAGCCCGGAGGCAGATACGCAGTATTTT. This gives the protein CASSPEADTQYF.